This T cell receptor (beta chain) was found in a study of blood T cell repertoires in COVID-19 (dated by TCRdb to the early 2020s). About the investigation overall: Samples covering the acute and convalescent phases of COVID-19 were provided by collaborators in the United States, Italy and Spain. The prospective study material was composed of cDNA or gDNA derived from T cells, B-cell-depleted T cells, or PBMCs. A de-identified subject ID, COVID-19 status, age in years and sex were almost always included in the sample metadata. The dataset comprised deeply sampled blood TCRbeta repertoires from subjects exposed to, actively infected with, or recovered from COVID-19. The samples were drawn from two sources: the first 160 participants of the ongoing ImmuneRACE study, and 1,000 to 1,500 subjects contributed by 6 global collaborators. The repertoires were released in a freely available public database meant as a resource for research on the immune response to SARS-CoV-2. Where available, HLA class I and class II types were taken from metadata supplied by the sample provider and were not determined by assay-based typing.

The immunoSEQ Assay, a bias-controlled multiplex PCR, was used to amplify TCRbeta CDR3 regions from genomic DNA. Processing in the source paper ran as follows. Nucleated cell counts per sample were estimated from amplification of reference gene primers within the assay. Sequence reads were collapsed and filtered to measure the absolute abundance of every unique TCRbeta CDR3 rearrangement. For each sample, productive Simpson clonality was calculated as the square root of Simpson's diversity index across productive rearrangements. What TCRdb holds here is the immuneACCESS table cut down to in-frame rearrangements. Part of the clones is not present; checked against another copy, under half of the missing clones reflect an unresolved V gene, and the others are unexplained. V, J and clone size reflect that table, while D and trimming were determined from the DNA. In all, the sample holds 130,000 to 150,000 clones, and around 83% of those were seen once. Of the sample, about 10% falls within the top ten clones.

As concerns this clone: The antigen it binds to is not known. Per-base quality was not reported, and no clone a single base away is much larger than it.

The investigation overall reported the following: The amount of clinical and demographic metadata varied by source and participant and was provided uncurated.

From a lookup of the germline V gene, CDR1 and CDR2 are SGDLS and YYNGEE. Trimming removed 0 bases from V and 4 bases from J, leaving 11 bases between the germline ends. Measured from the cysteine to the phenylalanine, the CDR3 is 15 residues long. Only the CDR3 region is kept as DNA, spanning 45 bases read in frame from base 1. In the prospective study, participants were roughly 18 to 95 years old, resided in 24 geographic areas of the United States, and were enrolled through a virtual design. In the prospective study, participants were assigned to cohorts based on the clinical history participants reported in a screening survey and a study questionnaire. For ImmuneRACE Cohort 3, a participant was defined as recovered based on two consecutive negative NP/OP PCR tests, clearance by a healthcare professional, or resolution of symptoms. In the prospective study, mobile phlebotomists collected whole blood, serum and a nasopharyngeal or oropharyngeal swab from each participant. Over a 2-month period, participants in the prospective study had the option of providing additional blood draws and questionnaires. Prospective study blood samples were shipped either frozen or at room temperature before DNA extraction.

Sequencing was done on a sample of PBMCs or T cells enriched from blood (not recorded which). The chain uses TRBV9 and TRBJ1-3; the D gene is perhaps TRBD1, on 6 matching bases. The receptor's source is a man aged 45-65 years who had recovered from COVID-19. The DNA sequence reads TGTGCCAGCAGCGTAGCAGGGGTAACGGGAAACACCATATATTTT. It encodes CASSVAGVTGNTIYF. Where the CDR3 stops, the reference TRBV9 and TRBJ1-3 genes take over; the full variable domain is DSGVTQTPKHLITATGQRVTLRCSPRSGDLSVYWYQQSLDQGLQFLIQYYNGEERAKGNILERFSAQQFPDLHSELNLSSLELGDSALYFCASSVAGVTGNTIYFGEGSWLTVV.